A selection of T cell receptor beta chains follows, all from one sample in a study of Ad26.COV2.S vaccination and SARS-CoV-2 variants. Measured with immunoSEQ multiplex PCR; TCRdb has only the in-frame clones, and not every one. The sample shows approximately 420,000 clones, around 87% of them seen only once. Sequences were derived from peripheral blood, sampled in a trial of Ad26.COV2.S vaccine versus placebo. The receptors stem from a person between 18 and 65 years old who received the Ad26.COV2.S COVID-19 vaccine or a placebo. The CDR3 runs from the conserved cysteine through the conserved F or W. D genes are given only for firm matches. The listing skips clone size in some rows; elsewhere it reads once, few, many or a size class.

D gene: .
clone size: .
V gene: TRBV19
J gene: TRBJ1-5
CDR3 protein: CASSMRDNYSNQPQHF
CDR3 DNA: TGTGCCAGTAGTATGCGGGACAACTATAGCAATCAGCCCCAGCATTTT

D gene: TRBD2
clone size: .
V gene: TRBV6-2/TRBV6-3
J gene: TRBJ2-5
CDR3 protein: CASSARLAGVEETQYF
CDR3 DNA: TGTGCCAGCAGTGCACGACTAGCGGGGGTGGAGGAGACCCAGTACTTC

D gene: TRBD2
clone size: .
V gene: TRBV9
J gene: TRBJ2-3
CDR3 protein: CASSAPTGGPNTDTQYF
CDR3 DNA: TGTGCCAGCAGCGCACCCACGGGGGGGCCCAACACAGATACGCAGTATTTT

D gene: TRBD2
clone size: .
V gene: TRBV19
J gene: TRBJ2-1
CDR3 protein: CASSPSLAGGSYNEQFF
CDR3 DNA: TGTGCCAGTAGTCCTAGTCTAGCGGGGGGCTCCTACAATGAGCAGTTCTTC

D gene: TRBD1
clone size: .
V gene: TRBV4-1
J gene: TRBJ2-1
CDR3 protein: CASSQAAGGYNEQFF
CDR3 DNA: TGCGCCAGCAGCCAAGCCGCAGGGGGCTACAATGAGCAGTTCTTC

D gene: .
clone size: .
V gene: TRBV7-8
J gene: TRBJ2-2
CDR3 protein: CASSFSANTGELFF
CDR3 DNA: TGTGCCAGCAGCTTTAGCGCGAACACCGGGGAGCTGTTTTTT

D gene: .
clone size: .
V gene: TRBV3-1/TRBV3-2
J gene: TRBJ2-7
CDR3 protein: CASSQDPGFLYEQYF
CDR3 DNA: TGTGCCAGCAGCCAAGATCCAGGGTTTCTCTACGAGCAGTACTTC

D gene: .
clone size: .
V gene: TRBV28
J gene: TRBJ1-1
CDR3 protein: CASSLMNTEAFF
CDR3 DNA: TGTGCCAGCAGTTTGATGAACACTGAAGCTTTCTTT

D gene: .
clone size: .
V gene: TRBV10-1
J gene: TRBJ1-2
CDR3 protein: CASSPTREDGYTF
CDR3 DNA: TGCGCCAGCAGTCCTACACGAGAAGATGGCTACACCTTC

D gene: .
clone size: .
V gene: TRBV19
J gene: TRBJ1-2
CDR3 protein: CASSIEGSYGYTF
CDR3 DNA: TGTGCCAGTAGTATAGAGGGCAGCTATGGCTACACCTTC

D gene: .
clone size: .
V gene: TRBV19
J gene: TRBJ2-7
CDR3 protein: CASSPAGPLYEQYF
CDR3 DNA: TGTGCCAGTAGCCCCGCCGGGCCGTTGTACGAGCAGTACTTC

D gene: .
clone size: .
V gene: TRBV19
J gene: TRBJ2-7
CDR3 protein: CASSIINRDEQYF
CDR3 DNA: TGTGCCAGTAGTATAATCAACAGGGACGAGCAGTACTTC

D gene: .
clone size: .
V gene: TRBV24-1
J gene: TRBJ1-6
CDR3 protein: CATSDLNSNSPLHF
CDR3 DNA: TGTGCCACCAGTGATTTGAACAGTAATTCACCCCTCCACTTT

D gene: TRBD2
clone size: .
V gene: TRBV27
J gene: TRBJ2-3
CDR3 protein: CASSPGTSGGAGTQYF
CDR3 DNA: TGTGCCAGCAGTCCCGGGACTAGCGGGGGGGCCGGTACGCAGTATTTT

D gene: .
clone size: many
V gene: TRBV24-1
J gene: TRBJ1-2
CDR3 protein: CATSGGDGYTF
CDR3 DNA: TGTGCCACCAGTGGGGGGGATGGCTACACCTTC

D gene: .
clone size: .
V gene: TRBV5-1
J gene: TRBJ2-2
CDR3 protein: CASSAAAVQTGELFF
CDR3 DNA: TGCGCCAGCAGCGCGGCCGCGGTGCAAACCGGGGAGCTGTTTTTT

D gene: .
clone size: .
V gene: TRBV6-6
J gene: TRBJ2-3
CDR3 protein: CASTPREGGTQYF
CDR3 DNA: TGTGCCAGCACCCCCAGGGAGGGGGGTACGCAGTATTTT

D gene: .
clone size: .
V gene: TRBV12-3/TRBV12-4
J gene: TRBJ1-6
CDR3 protein: CASKRANSPLHF
CDR3 DNA: TGTGCCAGCAAAAGAGCGAACTCACCCCTCCACTTT

D gene: .
clone size: .
V gene: TRBV9
J gene: TRBJ1-1
CDR3 protein: CASSRRDTMNTEAFF
CDR3 DNA: TGTGCCAGCAGCAGAAGGGACACGATGAACACTGAAGCTTTCTTT

D gene: .
clone size: once
V gene: TRBV12-3/TRBV12-4
J gene: TRBJ2-5
CDR3 protein: CASGLGAVETQYF
CDR3 DNA: TGTGCCAGCGGGCTAGGGGCGGTTGAGACCCAGTACTTC

D gene: .
clone size: .
V gene: TRBV7-9
J gene: TRBJ2-3
CDR3 protein: CASSTGADTQYF
CDR3 DNA: TGTGCCAGCAGTACCGGGGCAGATACGCAGTATTTT

D gene: .
clone size: .
V gene: TRBV3-1/TRBV3-2
J gene: TRBJ2-5
CDR3 protein: CASSQDRGKTQYF
CDR3 DNA: TGTGCCAGCAGCCAAGATAGGGGAAAGACCCAGTACTTC

D gene: .
clone size: .
V gene: TRBV7-9
J gene: TRBJ2-7
CDR3 protein: CASSLEDEQYF
CDR3 DNA: TGTGCCAGCAGCTTAGAGGACGAGCAGTACTTC

D gene: .
clone size: .
V gene: TRBV6-2/TRBV6-3
J gene: TRBJ1-5
CDR3 protein: CASSYPQGRNQPQHF
CDR3 DNA: TGTGCCAGCAGTTACCCACAGGGTCGCAATCAGCCCCAGCATTTT

D gene: .
clone size: .
V gene: TRBV9
J gene: TRBJ2-7
CDR3 protein: CASSVAETYEQYF
CDR3 DNA: TGTGCCAGCAGCGTGGCAGAAACTTACGAGCAGTACTTC

D gene: .
clone size: .
V gene: TRBV7-9
J gene: TRBJ1-5
CDR3 protein: CASSPSGGGNNQPQHF
CDR3 DNA: TGTGCCAGCAGCCCCTCAGGAGGGGGAAACAATCAGCCCCAGCATTTT

D gene: .
clone size: .
V gene: TRBV10-3
J gene: TRBJ2-1
CDR3 protein: CAISESGGDEQFF
CDR3 DNA: TGTGCCATCAGTGAGTCGGGAGGAGATGAGCAGTTCTTC

D gene: TRBD1
clone size: .
V gene: TRBV7-6
J gene: TRBJ1-5
CDR3 protein: CASSPGQGSPYSNQPQHF
CDR3 DNA: TGTGCCAGCAGCCCCGGACAGGGATCCCCCTATAGCAATCAGCCCCAGCATTTT